These 26 T cell receptor beta chains came from one sample sequenced in a study of post-analysis software for immune sequencing data. No antigen has been identified for these receptors. TCR beta libraries were prepared from cDNA with unique molecular identifiers. TCRdb re-analysed the PCR reads in MiXCR, keeping a single row per CDR3 protein. The table shows about 770,000 distinct CDR3 sequences, with around 45% occurring only once. Findings and limits, study-wide: Elevated frequency relative to controls characterized about 5 TRBV segments in patients, TRBV5-6, TRBV5-1 and TRBV20-1 among them.

The sequenced material came from blood. These receptors were obtained from a girl aged 10-17 years with multiple sclerosis.

This clonotype was counted a few times. The chain couples TRBV12-3 or TRBV12-4 to TRBJ2-1; 9 positions agree with TRBD2. V shed 8 bases and J 7 bases; nucleotides not matched to a gene: 12. The CDR3 sequence is 15 residues long. CDR3 sequence (DNA): TGTGCCAGCGGGACTAGGGGAGCGGGGGGTAATGAGCAGTTCTTC. Translating gives CASGTRGAGGNEQFF.

This clonotype was found a few times. The chain has TRBV12-3 or TRBV12-4 and TRBJ2-4, with 8 positions matching TRBD1. The CDR3 is 19 residues long. The J segment lost 0 bases and the V segment lost 0 bases, leaving 10 bases of the junction unmatched. In DNA form, the CDR3 reads TGTGCCAGCAGTTTAGCCGGAAGACAGGGGAGCCTAGCCAAAAACATTCAGTACTTC. Amino acids: CASSLAGRQGSLAKNIQYF.

The rearrangement uses TRBV25-1 and TRBJ2-7; the match to TRBD1 covers 10 bases. V trimming: 5 bases; J trimming: 3 bases; junction bases outside the gene matches: 19. The CDR3 is 19 amino acids. Germline lookup yields CDR1 MGHDK and CDR2 SYGVNS. This CDR3 reads CASSPPGQGFPFSSYEQYF. The CDR3 bases are TGTGCCAGCAGTCCACCGGGACAGGGGTTCCCCTTTTCAAGCTACGAGCAGTACTTC.

Only a few counts were recorded for this clonotype. The J gene is TRBJ2-7, the V gene TRBV12-3 or TRBV12-4; 14 bases match TRBD2. This CDR3 contains 17 residues. J was trimmed by 4 bases and V by 5 bases; bases with no gene match: 10. The CDR3 DNA reads as TGTGCCAGCAGTACTAGGACTAGCGGGAGGCTCGTGTACGAGCAGTACTTC. This codes for CASSTRTSGRLVYEQYF.

A remark on this clonotype: A clone one base away is much larger, so this may be a read error. V is TRBV4-1 and J is TRBJ2-1; possible D gene TRBD2, 6 bases. Germline V gene lookup returns CDR1 MGHRA and CDR2 YSYEKL. The CDR3 covers 21 residues. CDR3 nucleotides: TGCGCCAGCAACCAAGATCCCTCACTGACGGTAGCGGACCCATCCTACAATGAGCAGTTCTTC. This translates into CASNQDPSLTVADPSYNEQFF.

The chain uses TRBV5-6 and TRBJ2-4; TRBD1 is a possible D gene (6 bases). The ends were cut back, 4 bases at V and 3 bases at J, with 17 bases in the middle. The germline CDR1 and CDR2 sequences are SGHDT and YYEEEE. The CDR3 is 16 residues long. In DNA form, the CDR3 reads TGTGCCAGCAGCAAAACTACGACAGGAATCAAAAACATTCAGTACTTC. Its translation: CASSKTTTGIKNIQYF.

J is TRBJ1-1 and V is TRBV7-9; no definite D call. Trimming took 5 bases from V and 4 from J, leaving 14 bases between them. Germline CDR1 and CDR2: SEHNR and FQNEAQ (reference sequence). The CDR3 is made up of 14 amino acids. The CDR3 reads CASSPAQAFTEAFF. For the CDR3, the DNA is TGTGCCAGCAGCCCGGCCCAGGCATTCACTGAAGCTTTCTTT. Based on the CDR3 plus reference TRBV7-9 and TRBJ1-1, the full variable domain is DTGVSQNPRHKITKRGQNVTFRCDPISEHNRLYWYRQTLGQGPEFLTYFQNEAQLEKSRLLSDRFSAERPKGSFSTLEIQRTEQGDSAMYLCASSPAQAFTEAFFGQGTRLTVV.

The gene calls are TRBV7-6 and TRBJ2-3; 8 bases match TRBD2. The junction had 6 bases not matched to a gene; V was cut back by 1 base and J by 0 bases. This CDR3 region has 17 residues. The V gene's germline CDR1 is SGHVS and CDR2 FNYEAQ. CDR3 region: CASSLGAGRASTDTQYF. The DNA for the CDR3 is TGTGCCAGCAGCTTAGGGGCCGGGAGGGCGAGCACAGATACGCAGTATTTT.

The chain uses TRBV20-1 and TRBJ2-1; 10 bases match TRBD1. The CDR3 spans 15 residues. The ends lost 6 bases at V and 7 bases at J; junction bases unmatched: 12. From germline, CDR1 is DFQATT and CDR2 SNEGSKA (reference sequence). The DNA of the CDR3 is TGCAGTGCCCTATCCGGGACAGGGGAGGGGAATGAGCAGTTCTTC. Translated, it gives CSALSGTGEGNEQFF.

This clonotype was observed a handful of times. The chain recombines TRBV27 with TRBJ2-1; 8 bases fit TRBD2. Trimming removed 6 bases from V and 2 bases from J; junction bases left unmatched: 9. The CDR3 sequence is 16 residues long. Germline assignment: CDR1 MNHEY and CDR2 SMNVEV (reference sequence). The CDR3 sequence: CASSHQTSGTYNEQFF. The CDR3 bases are TGTGCCAGCAGCCACCAAACTAGCGGAACCTACAATGAGCAGTTCTTC.

The rearrangement uses TRBV29-1 and TRBJ2-3, with D unresolved. This CDR3 region has 14 residues. CDR1 is SQVTM, CDR2 ANQGSEA, per germline. The germline V and J ends were trimmed by 4 bases and 0 bases, with 11 bases remaining between them. CDR3 DNA: TGCAGCGTTGCGGGTAGGGCTAGCACAGATACGCAGTATTTT. It specifies CSVAGRASTDTQYF.

This sequence joins TRBV20-1 and TRBJ2-1, with D tentatively TRBD1 (6 bases). The CDR3 has 12 residues. Trimming cost V 6 bases and J 6 bases, with 12 bases left between them. Germline CDR1 reads DFQATT; CDR2 reads SNEGSKA (reference sequence). CDR3 protein: CSALGQSNEQFF. In DNA form, the CDR3 reads TGCAGTGCCCTCGGACAGTCCAATGAGCAGTTCTTC.

This clonotype was seen once. This chain connects TRBV5-1 to TRBJ2-3; no definite D call. Trimming stripped 0 bases from V and 0 bases from J, with 11 bases between. There are 16 residues in the CDR3. CDR1 and CDR2 (germline): SGHRS, YFSETQ. The CDR3 loop reads CASSLVGNTSTDTQYF. The CDR3 nucleotides are TGCGCCAGCAGCTTGGTGGGTAATACTAGCACAGATACGCAGTATTTT.

The rearrangement links TRBV29-1 to TRBJ1-4, with D perhaps matching TRBD1 (5 bases). This CDR3 has 14 residues. Germline-derived CDR1 and CDR2 are SQVTM and ANQGSEA. V dropped 6 bases and J dropped 8 bases, with 19 bases sitting between them. CDR3 nucleotides: TGCAGCGTGCGCTCGGGAACAGGCGGCGAAAAACTGTTTTTT. The encoded protein is CSVRSGTGGEKLFF.

This clonotype showed up many times. V is TRBV7-2 and J is TRBJ2-3, with D unresolved. CDR3 length equals 14 residues. Germline V lookup: CDR1 SGHTA, CDR2 FQGNSA. Trimming shortened V by 7 bases and J by 4 bases, and 15 bases separated the two germline ends. CDR3 coding DNA: TGTGCCAGCACCCCGAACCATTGGGCAGATACGCAGTATTTT. As protein: CASTPNHWADTQYF. Filled out from reference TRBV7-2 and TRBJ2-3, the complete variable domain reads GAGVSQSPSNKVTEKGKDVELRCDPISGHTALYWYRQSLGQGLEFLIYFQGNSAPDKSGLPSDRFSAERTGGSVSTLTIQRTQQEDSAVYLCASTPNHWADTQYFGPGTRLTVL.

The chain joins TRBV5-1 to TRBJ2-7; no clear D gene. Trimming stripped 0 bases from V and 2 bases from J, with 15 bases between. This CDR3 comprises 16 residues. Germline V gives CDR1 SGHRS, CDR2 YFSETQ. CDR3 nucleotide sequence: TGCGCCAGCAGCTTGGAGGGTGGCAGCCCTCCCTACGAGCAGTACTTC. Translating gives CASSLEGGSPPYEQYF.

The V and J genes are TRBV7-3 and TRBJ2-7; TRBD1 matches 11 bases. V gave up 5 bases and J gave up 6 bases; unmatched junction bases: 21. The CDR3 spans 19 residues. Looked up from germline, CDR1 is SGHTA and CDR2 is FQGTGA. The DNA of the CDR3 is TGTGCCAGCAGCCCGGGACAGGGGGAGGCTCGTACTCCCTACTCCGAGCAGTACTTC. It is translated as CASSPGQGEARTPYSEQYF.

This chain connects TRBV20-1 to TRBJ2-5; D is uncertain. The V end lost 0 bases, the J end lost 4 bases, and 9 bases lay between the germline ends. CDR3 size: 13 residues. Germline V gene data show CDR1 as DFQATT and CDR2 as SNEGSKA (reference sequence). This CDR3 reads CSARDSPGETQYF. The CDR3 nucleotides read TGCAGTGCTAGAGATTCCCCGGGAGAGACCCAGTACTTC.

Here the CDR3 reads CSVKTSGETQYF. The DNA for the CDR3 is TGCAGCGTTAAGACTAGCGGCGAGACCCAGTACTTC. The J gene is TRBJ2-5, the V gene TRBV29-1, with 9 bases identical to TRBD2. Germline lookup yields CDR1 SQVTM and CDR2 ANQGSEA. J was trimmed by 5 bases and V by 5 bases; bases with no gene match: 3. This CDR3 has 12 amino acids.

The V and J genes are TRBV12-3 or TRBV12-4 and TRBJ2-3, with no clear D. This CDR3 contains 13 residues. With 2 bases removed from V and 2 bases from J, the gap between germline ends came to 5 bases. The CDR3 DNA follows: TGTGCCAGCAGTTTAACTAACACAGATACGCAGTATTTT. Its protein is CASSLTNTDTQYF.

This clonotype turned up a few times. The chain couples TRBV20-1 to TRBJ1-4; D unclear. CDR3 length equals 14 residues. CDR1 is DFQATT and CDR2 is SNEGSKA in the germline V gene (reference sequence). V was cut by 6 bases and J by 3 bases, with 14 bases left in between. Written as DNA, the CDR3 is TGCAGTGCGTCGGTCCCCCAGCCTAATGAAAAACTGTTTTTT. Its translation: CSASVPQPNEKLFF.

This clonotype was counted at least ten times. The chain employs TRBV9 and TRBJ1-1, with TRBD1 as a possible D gene (5 bases). The CDR3 sequence is 13 residues long. Germline V gene sequence: CDR1 SGDLS, CDR2 YYNGEE. V was trimmed by 1 base and J by 4 bases, leaving 8 bases between them. The CDR3 DNA follows: TGTGCCAGCAGCGTACAGGGAAGCACTGAAGCTTTCTTT. It yields the protein CASSVQGSTEAFF.

This chain joins TRBV20-1 and TRBJ2-7; TRBD2 aligns across 7 bases. The CDR3 consists of 15 residues. V gave up 4 bases and J gave up 0 bases; unmatched junction bases: 9. CDR1 DFQATT and CDR2 SNEGSKA come from the germline V gene (reference sequence). CDR3 in amino acids: CSAKAGQLGSYEQYF. The CDR3 DNA reads as TGCAGTGCTAAAGCGGGGCAGCTGGGCTCCTACGAGCAGTACTTC.

The chain combines TRBV24-1 with TRBJ2-5; D remains ambiguous. The V end lost 3 bases, the J end lost 3 bases, and 1 base lay between the germline ends. The CDR3 is 11 amino acids. In germline, CDR1 is KGHDR, CDR2 SFDVKD. CDR3 sequence (DNA): TGTGCCACCAGTGATAAAGAGACCCAGTACTTC. Protein sequence: CATSDKETQYF.

The sample holds a few counts of this clonotype. The rearrangement uses TRBV29-1 and TRBJ2-3, with D possibly being TRBD2 (5 bases). V dropped 4 bases and J dropped 2 bases, with 16 bases sitting between them. Germline V gene data show CDR1 as SQVTM and CDR2 as ANQGSEA. This CDR3 has 15 amino acids. Here the CDR3 DNA reads TGCAGCGTTGCTGTTGGCACTGACTACACAGATACGCAGTATTTT. Translating it yields CSVAVGTDYTDTQYF.

About this clonotype itself: One end of the junction fails to match germline, which may point to a read error. This sequence joins TRBV10-3 and TRBJ2-3, with D tentatively TRBD1 (6 bases). Germline CDR1 is ENHRY and CDR2 is SYGVKD. The CDR3 extends over 14 amino acids. The CDR3 coding sequence is TGCGCCACCGGGACAAGGATAAGCACAGATACGCAGTATTTT. Its protein is CATGTRISTDTQYF.